This TCR beta chain was sequenced during a study of blood T cell repertoires in COVID-19. Overall study: Sites in the United States, Italy and Spain provided acute and convalescent COVID-19 samples. T cells, B-cell-depleted T cells, or PBMCs provided the cDNA or gDNA that served as material.

This clone was picked up one time. The Seattle patients joined while their infection was active and were tracked longitudinally afterward. Germline V gene lookup returns CDR1 MGHRA and CDR2 YSYEKL. Trimming shortened V by 4 bases and J by 5 bases, and 11 bases separated the two germline ends. This CDR3 has 13 amino acids. Authors' methods: Amplification from reference gene primers served as the basis for estimated nucleated cell counts. Some clones are missing from TCRdb's copy, which holds only in-frame ones; the method was immunoSEQ multiplex PCR. That table furnishes V, J and clone size, whereas the DNA furnished D and trimming. Of 400,000 to 450,000 clones in the sample, 85% to 90% were seen once.

The V and J genes are TRBV4-1 and TRBJ1-1; TRBD1 is a possible D gene (6 bases). Source material: peripheral blood. The TCR was taken from a man between 18 and 29 years old with COVID-19, enrolled during active disease. The CDR3 here is CASSLGARTEAFF. The CDR3 nucleotides read TGCGCCAGCAGCCTGGGGGCGAGAACTGAAGCTTTCTTT.